One sample yielded the 12 T cell receptor beta chains listed below, sequenced in a study of molecular identifiers for immune sequencing clone quantification (dated by TCRdb to the late 2010s). The library relied on PCR. Sequencer: NextSeq 500. TCRdb reran the public reads through fastp at Q25 and MiXCR, keeping productive beta chains. Entries are consolidated by CDR3 protein sequence, retaining the most common genes and DNA. This sample lists more than 550,000 distinct CDR3 sequences; about 25% were detected once. The ten largest clonotypes hold 0.78% of the sample. Sequenced input: naive CD8+ T cells from blood, with Jurkat cell RNA spiked in. The cell subset or site label on this specimen signifies: FACS-sorted CD8+CD4-CCR7+CD45RA+ naive T cells. Receptors originate from a human donor in good health. Some libraries in this study had Jurkat cell RNA spiked in.

This clonotype was counted a few times. The chain joins TRBV4-1 to TRBJ2-3; the D is unclear. Trimming shortened V by 4 bases and J by 2 bases, and 13 bases separated the two germline ends. The CDR3 loop spans 15 amino acids. CDR1 is MGHRA and CDR2 is YSYEKL in the germline V gene. The CDR3, as DNA: TGCGCCAGCAGCCTAGATCCCTCCTACACAGATACGCAGTATTTT. This codes for CASSLDPSYTDTQYF.

Comment on this clonotype: Just one base apart from a much larger clone, this may be a read error. Here the CDR3 reads CAGSQGGPPGQFF. The CDR3, as DNA: TGCGCCGGCAGCCAGGGAGGACCTCCGGGGCAGTTCTTC. The genes are TRBV4-1 and TRBJ2-1; tentative D call: TRBD2 (6 bases). Per the germline V gene, CDR1 is MGHRA and CDR2 is YSYEKL. The CDR3 runs 13 residues.

This clonotype was detected many times. The CDR3 protein is CASSQSQSGANVLTF. DNA for the CDR3: TGTGCCAGCAGCCAGTCGCAGTCCGGGGCCAACGTCCTGACTTTC. The chain couples TRBV7-9 to TRBJ2-6; D gene uncertain. V shed 5 bases and J shed 4 bases, with 12 bases lying between them. Per the germline V gene, CDR1 is SEHNR and CDR2 is FQNEAQ (reference sequence). This CDR3 is built from 15 residues.

This clonotype was seen at least ten times. The chain links TRBV4-3 to TRBJ2-3, with TRBD2 identical over 8 bases. The CDR3 covers 17 residues. The germline gives CDR1 LGHNA, CDR2 YSLEER. V lost 0 bases to trimming and J lost 3 bases; unmatched junction nucleotides: 8. CDR3 nucleotide sequence: TGCGCCAGCAGCCAAGATTTGCTAGCGGGTTATACAGATACGCAGTATTTT. This encodes CASSQDLLAGYTDTQYF.

This clonotype has a count of ten or more. This chain connects TRBV7-9 to TRBJ2-2; D unclear. The germline V and J ends were trimmed by 2 bases and 1 base, with 8 bases remaining between them. The CDR3 extends over 15 amino acids. Germline V gene data show CDR1 as SEHNR and CDR2 as FQNEAQ (reference sequence). CDR3 sequence: CASSLPGRNTGELFF. CDR3 nucleotide sequence: TGTGCCAGCAGCTTACCCGGAAGGAACACCGGGGAGCTGTTTTTT.

The chain recombines TRBV6-5 with TRBJ1-1, with a tentative D call TRBD1 (6 bases). The CDR3 loop spans 16 amino acids. Germline V lookup: CDR1 MNHEY, CDR2 SVGAGI. V was pared by 2 bases and J by 4 bases, with 17 bases between. The CDR3 is CASSYTGAGESTEAFF. CDR3 DNA sequence: TGTGCCAGCAGTTACACCGGGGCAGGGGAGAGCACTGAAGCTTTCTTT.

This clonotype was found many times. This rearrangement joins TRBV7-2 to TRBJ2-7; 10 positions match TRBD1. Germline loops: CDR1 SGHTA, CDR2 FQGNSA. The CDR3 is 16 residues long. The V and J ends lost 3 bases and 2 bases, in that order; junction bases with no gene match: 7. The CDR3 DNA reads as TGTGCCAGCAGCTTTACGGGGACAGGGGCTCCCTACGAGCAGTACTTC. Its protein is CASSFTGTGAPYEQYF. Looking up the rest from reference TRBV7-2 and TRBJ2-7 gives the full variable domain: GAGVSQSPSNKVTEKGKDVELRCDPISGHTALYWYRQSLGQGLEFLIYFQGNSAPDKSGLPSDRFSAERTGGSVSTLTIQRTQQEDSAVYLCASSFTGTGAPYEQYFGPGTRLTVT.

This clonotype was picked up many times. The chain couples TRBV7-9 to TRBJ1-5; 7 bases line up with TRBD1. Germline V gene data show CDR1 as SEHNR and CDR2 as FQNEAQ (reference sequence). The CDR3 consists of 15 residues. After removal of 4 bases from V and 3 bases from J, the junction contained 6 bases not matched to a gene. This CDR3 is CASSSTGTVNQPQHF. The CDR3 DNA is TGTGCCAGCAGCTCGACAGGGACGGTCAATCAGCCCCAGCATTTT.

On this clonotype: A clone one base away is much larger, so this may be a read error. The J gene is TRBJ2-3, the V gene TRBV29-1; either TRBD1 or TRBD2 may supply D (5 bases each). Deletions cut 4 bases from V and 4 bases from J, with 12 bases between. Germline values: CDR1 SQVTM, CDR2 ANQGSEA. The CDR3 contains 13 residues. The CDR3 region is CSVVLEGPDTQYF. DNA of the CDR3: TGCAGCGTTGTTTTAGAGGGACCAGATACGCAGTATTTT.

Notes on this clonotype: No conserved phenylalanine or tryptophan is present at the end of the CDR3, so a read error is the likely explanation. The gene calls are TRBV4-1 and TRBJ2-7; weak D call: TRBD1 (5 bases). The CDR3 runs 13 residues. CDR1 MGHRA and CDR2 YSYEKL come from the germline V gene. V lost 1 base to trimming and J lost 5 bases, with 9 bases between them. CDR3 in amino acids: CASSQAQGNEQYS. CDR3 in DNA: TGCGCCAGCAGCCAAGCCCAGGGCAACGAGCAGTACTCC.

This clonotype was seen once. A much larger clone lies a single base off, so this may be a read error. The rearrangement uses TRBV7-9 and TRBJ1-5; D is ambiguous. The CDR3 runs to 16 residues. CDR1 is SEHNR, CDR2 FQNEAQ, per germline (reference sequence). Here the CDR3 reads CASSLVLSGSNQPHHF. CDR3 nucleotide sequence: TGTGCCAGCAGCTTAGTTTTATCGGGTAGCAATCAGCCCCATCATTTT.

As regards this clonotype: This clone may be a read error of a much larger clone one base away. The rearrangement joins TRBV5-1 to TRBJ2-3, with 8 bases matching TRBD2. The CDR3 runs to 16 residues. V was pared by 4 bases and J by 6 bases, with 13 bases of the junction left unmatched. Germline V gives CDR1 SGHRS, CDR2 YFSETQ. The CDR3 DNA is TGCGCCAGCAGCCAACTAGCGGAAGGGTCACACGATACGCAGTATTTT. Protein: CASSQLAEGSHDTQYF.